This T cell receptor beta chain is from a study of shared T cell receptors in the human thymus. With 1 base removed from V and 4 bases from J, the gap between germline ends came to 16 bases. The CDR3 totals 17 residues. Germline V lookup: CDR1 SGHTA, CDR2 FQGTGA. Clones were sequenced by immunoSEQ multiplex PCR, and TCRdb holds only the in-frame ones, with some missing. The table shows 720,000 or so clones, with 80% to 90% occurring only once. These data were also filed under a second study, of human thymus T cells. As reported in that work: Thymus tissue for the work was resected from patients undergoing corrective heart surgery. Both thymic and peripheral blood repertoires showed apparently biased V and J usage.

The receptor was derived from a girl in the first two years of life with a congenital heart defect. The V gene is TRBV7-3, the J gene TRBJ2-2; perhaps TRBD2 as D (5 bases). The material sequenced was thymocytes. In nucleotides, the CDR3 is TGTGCCAGCAGCTTAAATGGGAGCGGCCTCGGCACCGGGGAGCTGTTTTTT. Protein: CASSLNGSGLGTGELFF. The complete variable domain, with remaining parts taken from reference TRBV7-3 and TRBJ2-2, reads GAGVSQTPSNKVTEKGKYVELRCDPISGHTALYWYRQSLGQGPEFLIYFQGTGAADDSGLPNDRFFAVRPEGSVSTLKIQRTERGDSAVYLCASSLNGSGLGTGELFFGEGSRLTVL.